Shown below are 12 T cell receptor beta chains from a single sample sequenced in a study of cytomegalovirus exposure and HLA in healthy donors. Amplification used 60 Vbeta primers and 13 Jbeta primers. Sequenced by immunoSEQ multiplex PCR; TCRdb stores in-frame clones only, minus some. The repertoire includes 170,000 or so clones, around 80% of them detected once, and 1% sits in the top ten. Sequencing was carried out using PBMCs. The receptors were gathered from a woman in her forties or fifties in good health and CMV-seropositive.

For the CDR3, the DNA is TGTGCCAGCAGCCCGAGGACAGGGGCTAACTATGGCTACACCTTC. Translated: CASSPRTGANYGYTF. The chain recombines TRBV7-2 with TRBJ1-2; 9 bases align to TRBD1. The CDR3 totals 15 residues. The germline V gene has CDR1 SGHTA and CDR2 FQGNSA. The V segment lost 5 bases and the J segment 0 bases; nucleotides outside the gene matches: 4.

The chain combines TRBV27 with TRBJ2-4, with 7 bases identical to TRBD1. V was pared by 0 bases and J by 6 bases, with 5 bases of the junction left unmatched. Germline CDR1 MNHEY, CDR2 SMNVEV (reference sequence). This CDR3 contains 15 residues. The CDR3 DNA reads TGTGCCAGCAGTTTATCGGGGACAGTCGCAAACATTCAGTACTTC. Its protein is CASSLSGTVANIQYF.

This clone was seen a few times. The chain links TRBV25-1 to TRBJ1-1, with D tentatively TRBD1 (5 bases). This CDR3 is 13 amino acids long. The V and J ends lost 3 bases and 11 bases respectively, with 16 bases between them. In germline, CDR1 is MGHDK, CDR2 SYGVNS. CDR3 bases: TGTGCCAGCAGTGATTCGGGACCGGGGGGGGCTTTCTTT. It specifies CASSDSGPGGAFF.

CDR3 amino acids: CASSLAGWGGDEQFF. For the CDR3, the DNA is TGTGCCAGCAGCTTAGCGGGGTGGGGGGGGGATGAGCAGTTCTTC. V and J are TRBV7-2 and TRBJ2-1; 7 bases are a match to TRBD2. The CDR3 loop spans 15 amino acids. The germline V gene has CDR1 SGHTA and CDR2 FQGNSA. J gave up 8 bases and V 0 bases, and 7 bases lay outside the gene matches.

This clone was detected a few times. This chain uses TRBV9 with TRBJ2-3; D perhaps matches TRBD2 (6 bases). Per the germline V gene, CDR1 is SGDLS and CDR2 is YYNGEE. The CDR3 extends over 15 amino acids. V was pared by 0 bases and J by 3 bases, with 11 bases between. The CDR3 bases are TGTGCCAGCAGCGTAGAGCAGACTAGTACAGATACGCAGTATTTT. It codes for CASSVEQTSTDTQYF.

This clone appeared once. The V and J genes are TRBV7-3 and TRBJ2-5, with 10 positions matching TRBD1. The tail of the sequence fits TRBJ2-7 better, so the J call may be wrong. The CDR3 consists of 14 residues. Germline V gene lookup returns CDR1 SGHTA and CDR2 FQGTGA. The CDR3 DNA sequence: TGTGCCAGCAGCCGAGGGGACAGGGGATACGAGCAGTACTTC. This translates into CASSRGDRGYEQYF.

The chain's CDR3 is CASSLTSGNNEQFF. The DNA of the CDR3 is TGCGCCAGCAGCTTAACTAGCGGGAACAATGAGCAGTTCTTC. The chain joins TRBV5-1 to TRBJ2-1, with 10 nucleotides matching TRBD2. This CDR3 contains 14 residues. J was trimmed by 5 bases and V by 2 bases; bases with no gene match: 1. Germline CDR1 is SGHRS and CDR2 is YFSETQ. The whole variable domain, filled in from reference TRBV5-1 and TRBJ2-1, reads KAGVTQTPRYLIKTRGQQVTLSCSPISGHRSVSWYQQTPGQGLQFLFEYFSETQRNKGNFPGRFSGRQFSNSRSEMNVSTLELGDSALYLCASSLTSGNNEQFFGPGTRLTVL.

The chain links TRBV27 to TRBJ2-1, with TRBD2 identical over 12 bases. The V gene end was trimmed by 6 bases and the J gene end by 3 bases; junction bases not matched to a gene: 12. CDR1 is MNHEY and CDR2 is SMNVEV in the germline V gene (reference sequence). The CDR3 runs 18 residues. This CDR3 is CASRIETWTSGNYNEQFF. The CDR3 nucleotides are TGTGCCAGCAGAATTGAGACCTGGACTAGCGGGAACTACAATGAGCAGTTCTTC.

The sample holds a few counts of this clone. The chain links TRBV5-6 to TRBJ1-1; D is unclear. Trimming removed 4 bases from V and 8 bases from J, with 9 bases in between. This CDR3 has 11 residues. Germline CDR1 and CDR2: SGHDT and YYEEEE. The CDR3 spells CASSTRWEAFF. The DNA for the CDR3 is TGTGCCAGCAGCACTCGATGGGAAGCTTTCTTT.

Here the CDR3 reads CASSLPQVDYNEQFF. The CDR3 DNA is TGTGCCAGCAGCTTGCCACAGGTAGACTACAATGAGCAGTTCTTC. The genes are TRBV5-4 and TRBJ2-1; perhaps TRBD1 as D (5 bases). Trimming took off 1 base at V and 3 bases at J, with 11 bases between the two ends. CDR3 length equals 15 residues. Germline loops: CDR1 SGHNT, CDR2 YYREEE (reference sequence).

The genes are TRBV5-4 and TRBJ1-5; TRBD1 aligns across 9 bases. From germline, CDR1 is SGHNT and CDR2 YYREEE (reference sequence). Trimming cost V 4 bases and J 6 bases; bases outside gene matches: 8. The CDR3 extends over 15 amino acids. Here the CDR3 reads CASSILQGARQPQHF. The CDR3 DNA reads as TGTGCCAGCAGCATCTTACAGGGGGCGCGTCAGCCCCAGCATTTT.

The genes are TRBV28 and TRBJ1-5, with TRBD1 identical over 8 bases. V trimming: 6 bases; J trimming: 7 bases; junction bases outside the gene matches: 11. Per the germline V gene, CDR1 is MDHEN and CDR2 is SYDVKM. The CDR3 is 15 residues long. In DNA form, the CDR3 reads TGTGCCAGCAGAACCGAACAGGGGGTGAGGCAGCCCCAGCATTTT. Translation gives CASRTEQGVRQPQHF.